The 9 T cell receptor beta chains reported below all come from one sample, sequenced in a study of radiation and T cells in renal cell carcinoma (dated by TCRdb to the early 2020s). The method behind the library was the immunoSEQ multiplex PCR assay. This is the immuneACCESS table as TCRdb keeps it, with only in-frame sequences that have V and J called. A part of the clones is gone; compared with another copy, unresolved V genes explain less than half, and the rest is unexplained. The sample table contains fewer than 150,000 clones; only one count was recorded for around 89% of them. Almost 6% of the sample goes to the ten largest clones. This sample's time point label indicates: blood 2 weeks post-SBRT. The treatment or condition label on this specimen signifies: 15 Gy SBRT to primary tumor, nephrectomy 4 weeks later. Sequenced here: blood, sampled from a patient whose treatment included radiotherapy and nephrectomy. These receptors were obtained from a woman in her seventies with renal cell carcinoma.

V gene TRBV5-6 combines with J gene TRBJ1-2; 7 bases map to TRBD1. The CDR3 covers 15 residues. J lost 5 bases, V lost 2 bases, and 9 bases had no gene match. Germline loops: CDR1 SGHDT, CDR2 YYEEEE. The CDR3 nucleotides are TGTGCCAGCAGCTTCTTGGACAGGTTGTTGTATGGCTACACCTTC. It translates to CASSFLDRLLYGYTF.

Here the CDR3 reads CASRQETQYF. CDR3 DNA sequence: TGTGCCAGCAGGCAAGAGACCCAGTACTTC. The chain couples TRBV6-1 to TRBJ2-5; D remains unclear. V lost 6 bases to trimming and J lost 2 bases, with 1 base between them. This CDR3 contains 10 residues. Germline V gene data show CDR1 as MNHNS and CDR2 as SASEGT.

This chain connects TRBV7-2 to TRBJ2-7, with TRBD1 as a possible D gene (5 bases). Germline CDR1 reads SGHTA; CDR2 reads FQGNSA. Trimming took off 3 bases at V and 0 bases at J, with 12 bases between the two ends. The CDR3 runs to 15 residues. This CDR3 reads CASSFRVSSSYEQYF. CDR3 DNA: TGTGCCAGCAGCTTCAGGGTATCGAGCTCCTACGAGCAGTACTTC.

The rearrangement uses TRBV4-3 and TRBJ2-1, with 7 bases matching TRBD1. This CDR3 comprises 16 residues. The germline V gene has CDR1 LGHNA and CDR2 YSLEER. V lost 3 bases and J lost 4; bases outside the gene matches: 9. CDR3 coding DNA: TGCGCCAGCAGCCACTTCGGTCCAGGGGGATACAATGAGCAGTTCTTC. Translating gives CASSHFGPGGYNEQFF.

The rearrangement joins TRBV5-5 to TRBJ2-7, with D tentatively TRBD2 (6 bases). Between the trimmed V and J ends, which lost 4 bases and 7 bases, there was a span of 24 bases. CDR1 and CDR2 from the germline V gene are SGHKS and YYEKEE (reference sequence). The CDR3 consists of 16 residues. The CDR3: CASSVFLKTGVWEQYF. For the CDR3, the DNA is TGTGCCAGCAGCGTCTTTCTTAAAACGGGGGTTTGGGAGCAGTACTTC.

The genes are TRBV30 and TRBJ2-7; D could derive from TRBD1 or TRBD2 (5 bases each). In germline, CDR1 is GTSNPN, CDR2 SVGIG (reference sequence). Trimming shortened V by 5 bases and J by 0 bases, and 17 bases separated the two germline ends. The CDR3 sequence is 15 residues long. CDR3 sequence reads: CAWAKGSVVSYEQYF. DNA for the CDR3: TGTGCCTGGGCTAAGGGGAGTGTAGTCTCCTACGAGCAGTACTTC.

The chain carries TRBV5-1 and TRBJ2-5, with D perhaps matching TRBD1 (5 bases). Deletions cut 0 bases from V and 3 bases from J, with 9 bases between. The CDR3 totals 14 residues. Germline lookup yields CDR1 SGHRS and CDR2 YFSETQ. The CDR3 nucleotides are TGCGCCAGCAGCTTGGCCGACAGAGAAGAGACCCAGTACTTC. Its protein is CASSLADREETQYF.

The V gene is TRBV5-6, the J gene TRBJ1-1; D call uncertain. Germline V gene sequence: CDR1 SGHDT, CDR2 YYEEEE. V lost 4 bases to trimming and J lost 8 bases, with 12 bases between them. The CDR3 runs to 12 residues. As DNA, the CDR3 is TGTGCCAGCAGCCTTAGAGGCGTGGAAGCTTTCTTT. Protein: CASSLRGVEAFF. Supplemented by reference TRBV5-6 and TRBJ1-1, the full variable domain reads DAGVTQSPTHLIKTRGQQVTLRCSPKSGHDTVSWYQQALGQGPQFIFQYYEEEERQRGNFPDRFSGHQFPNYSSELNVNALLLGDSALYLCASSLRGVEAFFGQGTRLTVV.

V and J are TRBV28 and TRBJ1-4; 9 bases match TRBD1. V dropped 4 bases and J dropped 9; count of bases not matched to a gene: 9. There are 15 residues in the CDR3. CDR1 MDHEN and CDR2 SYDVKM come from the germline V gene. CDR3 in DNA: TGTGCCAGCAGTTCCCAGACAGGGGGGACGAAAAAACTGTTTTTT. It is translated as CASSSQTGGTKKLFF.